These 23 T cell receptor beta chains share one sample of origin, sequenced in a study of blood T cell repertoires in COVID-19. The table came from immunoSEQ multiplex PCR; TCRdb's copy has only in-frame clones and leaves some out. The sample lists 190,000 or so clones; almost 90% were seen once. The sample comprised peripheral blood. All receptors come from a man in his fifties with acute or convalescent COVID-19.

The chain has TRBV7-2 and TRBJ2-1; no clear D. The CDR3 spans 11 residues. The V end was cut by 5 bases, the J end by 8 bases, with 7 bases between. CDR1 SGHTA and CDR2 FQGNSA come from the germline V gene. CDR3 coding DNA: TGTGCCAGCAGCCCACACGATGAGCAGTTCTTC. Encoded protein: CASSPHDEQFF.

This clone showed up just once. This chain connects TRBV29-1 to TRBJ1-4; the match to TRBD1 covers 12 bases. The CDR3 covers 13 residues. CDR1 is SQVTM and CDR2 is ANQGSEA in the germline V gene. J lost 12 bases, V lost 7 bases, and 9 bases had no gene match. CDR3: CSAMGQGATELFF. CDR3 nucleotide sequence: TGCAGCGCTATGGGACAGGGGGCGACGGAACTGTTTTTT. The whole variable domain, remainder taken from reference TRBV29-1 and TRBJ1-4, is SAVISQKPSRDICQRGTSLTIQCQVDSQVTMMFWYRQQPGQSLTLIATANQGSEATYESGFVIDKFPISRPNLTFSTLTVSNMSPEDSSIYLCSAMGQGATELFFGSGTQLSVL.

The chain combines TRBV10-1 with TRBJ2-5; a possible D gene is TRBD1 (5 bases). Between the trimmed V and J ends, which lost 0 bases and 7 bases, there was a span of 12 bases. Germline-derived CDR1 and CDR2 are WNHNN and SYGVQD (reference sequence). The CDR3 is made up of 14 amino acids. The CDR3 bases are TGCGCCAGCAGTGAGTCGGGGCTCTCCGGGACCCAGTACTTC. Its translation: CASSESGLSGTQYF.

The V gene is TRBV12-5, the J gene TRBJ2-1; perhaps TRBD1 as D (8 bases). The CDR3 consists of 19 residues. Germline CDR1 and CDR2: LGHNT and FRNRAP. Between the trimmed V and J ends, which lost 0 bases and 5 bases, there was a span of 23 bases. The CDR3 here is CASGLVDRGWERGDNEQFF. As DNA, the CDR3 is TGTGCTAGTGGTTTGGTTGACAGGGGATGGGAGCGGGGAGACAATGAGCAGTTCTTC.

This clone was observed once. The J gene is TRBJ2-1, the V gene TRBV10-3; 7 nucleotides match TRBD1. The V segment lost 4 bases and the J segment 4 bases; nucleotides outside the gene matches: 7. The CDR3 spans 15 residues. Germline assignment: CDR1 ENHRY and CDR2 SYGVKD. The DNA of the CDR3 is TGTGCCATCAGTGTGGGTGCAGGGGGATACAATGAGCAGTTCTTC. Translating gives CAISVGAGGYNEQFF.

Here the CDR3 DNA reads TGTGCCAGTAGTATTCTCGGCCAGGGGCAGGGTCAGCCCCAGCATTTT. Encoded protein: CASSILGQGQGQPQHF. The chain couples TRBV19 to TRBJ1-5; D might be TRBD1 (6 bases). V shed 3 bases and J shed 6 bases, with 18 bases lying between them. Germline CDR1 is LNHDA and CDR2 is SQIVND (reference sequence). This CDR3 has 16 amino acids.

The genes are TRBV4-2 and TRBJ1-4; the D gene is possibly TRBD1 (5 bases). V dropped 2 bases and J dropped 8 bases, with 24 bases sitting between them. CDR1 and CDR2 (germline): LGHNA, YNFKEQ. This CDR3 has 18 amino acids. The CDR3 DNA reads TGTGCCAGCAGCCAAAAAGGTCAGCGGACGTGGCGGGGGGAAAAACTGTTTTTT. Translation gives CASSQKGQRTWRGEKLFF.

The genes are TRBV27 and TRBJ2-6; 9 nucleotides agree with TRBD1. Germline CDR1 reads MNHEY; CDR2 reads SMNVEV (reference sequence). This CDR3 spans 18 amino acids. The ends lost 3 bases at V and 2 bases at J; junction bases unmatched: 8. CDR3 DNA sequence: TGTGCCAGCAGTTTCCTTCTCCGGACAGGGGCTGGGGCCAACGTCCTGACTTTC. Protein sequence: CASSFLLRTGAGANVLTF.

This clone has just a few counts. The CDR3 DNA follows: TGCGCCAGCAGCTTGGGGGGGACTAGAGGGTCCGGAAACACCATATATTTT. It encodes CASSLGGTRGSGNTIYF. The rearrangement joins TRBV5-1 to TRBJ1-3; maybe TRBD1 (5 bases). Looked up from germline, CDR1 is SGHRS and CDR2 is YFSETQ. The CDR3 consists of 17 residues. V was trimmed by 0 bases and J by 4 bases, leaving 17 bases between them.

The genes are TRBV4-1 and TRBJ2-3; TRBD1 might be the D (5 bases). Trimming removed 0 bases at V and 4 bases at J, with 14 bases between. Per the germline V gene, CDR1 is MGHRA and CDR2 is YSYEKL. This CDR3 has 16 amino acids. For the CDR3, the DNA is TGCGCCAGCAGCCAAGATACTGGCTTCAGGGCAGATACGCAGTATTTT. This gives the protein CASSQDTGFRADTQYF.

The chain has TRBV7-2 and TRBJ2-5; 16 bases are shared with TRBD2. CDR1 is SGHTA and CDR2 is FQGNSA in the germline V gene. V lost 5 bases to trimming and J lost 4 bases; unmatched junction nucleotides: 7. This CDR3 comprises 17 residues. The DNA of the CDR3 is TGTGCCAGCAGCCTGGGACTAGCGGGGGGGCCACGAGAGACCCAGTACTTC. It specifies CASSLGLAGGPRETQYF.

This sequence joins TRBV21-1 and TRBJ2-1; TRBD2, the table's D call, lacks a check against the DNA. TRBV21-1 is termed a pseudogene. This CDR3 is built from 14 residues. CDR3 sequence (DNA): TGTGCCAGCAGCCGCCATAGCGGGAGCAATGAGCAGTTCTTC. Its protein is CASSRHSGSNEQFF.

This clone came up once. CDR3 amino acids: CASSGGGNRREKLFF. The CDR3 DNA reads TGTGCCAGCAGCGGGGGGGGGAACAGGCGGGAAAAACTGTTTTTT. The chain links TRBV6-5 to TRBJ1-4; D may be TRBD1 (5 bases). Germline CDR1 MNHEY, CDR2 SVGAGI. V shed 6 bases and J shed 8 bases, with 19 bases lying between them. The CDR3 loop spans 15 amino acids.

The chain joins TRBV2 to TRBJ2-2, with 8 bases fitting TRBD1. Germline V gene sequence: CDR1 SNHLY, CDR2 FYNNEI. The V segment lost 4 bases and the J segment 5 bases; nucleotides outside the gene matches: 6. This CDR3 comprises 15 residues. CDR3 region: CASSADRGKTGELFF. CDR3 DNA: TGTGCCAGCAGTGCAGACAGGGGAAAAACCGGGGAGCTGTTTTTT.

V is TRBV14 and J is TRBJ1-2; 7 positions agree with TRBD1. The CDR3 totals 14 residues. Germline V gene sequence: CDR1 SGHDN, CDR2 FVKESK. J was trimmed by 2 bases and V by 4 bases; bases with no gene match: 4. The CDR3 reads CASSRMTGNYGYTF. Here the CDR3 DNA reads TGTGCCAGCAGCCGGATGACAGGGAACTATGGCTACACCTTC. Based on the CDR3 plus reference TRBV14 and TRBJ1-2, the full variable domain is EAGVTQFPSHSVIEKGQTVTLRCDPISGHDNLYWYRRVMGKEIKFLLHFVKESKQDESGMPNNRFLAERTGGTYSTLKVQPAELEDSGVYFCASSRMTGNYGYTFGSGTRLTVV.

The chain recombines TRBV20-1 with TRBJ2-7, with 9 nucleotides matching TRBD1. CDR1 and CDR2 from the germline V gene are DFQATT and SNEGSKA (reference sequence). This CDR3 spans 14 amino acids. Trimming removed 3 bases from V and 6 bases from J; junction bases left unmatched: 9. The CDR3: CSASIPGQGFEQYV. CDR3 nucleotides: TGCAGTGCTAGTATTCCAGGACAGGGGTTCGAGCAGTACGTC.

The V gene is TRBV11-2, the J gene TRBJ1-2; no clear D gene. This CDR3 comprises 16 residues. With 4 bases removed from V and 5 bases from J, the gap between germline ends came to 20 bases. Germline CDR1 SGHAT, CDR2 FQNNGV. The CDR3 DNA follows: TGTGCCAGCAGCTCCTCAATCAGACAAGCGGGGTATGGCTACACCTTC. Its protein product is CASSSSIRQAGYGYTF.

Points on this clone: A junction end diverges from the germline sequence, so it may reflect a read error. This sequence joins TRBV19 and TRBJ2-3; 7 bases match TRBD2. The CDR3 has 16 amino acids. CDR1 LNHDA and CDR2 SQIVND come from the germline V gene (reference sequence). The CDR3 protein is CASSIDPSGSTDSQYF. The CDR3 DNA is TGTGCCAGTAGTATAGATCCTAGCGGAAGCACAGATTCGCAGTATTTT.

This chain uses TRBV11-2 with TRBJ1-2; 9 bases align to TRBD1. This CDR3 comprises 13 residues. Germline V gene sequence: CDR1 SGHAT, CDR2 FQNNGV. V shed 5 bases, J shed 6 bases, and the junction held 4 bases outside the gene matches. The CDR3 DNA reads TGTGCCAGCAGCCGGGGACAGGGCCATGGCTACACCTTC. It is translated as CASSRGQGHGYTF.

The V and J genes are TRBV5-5 and TRBJ2-7, with D maybe TRBD1 (6 bases). V shed 3 bases and J shed 3 bases, with 16 bases lying between them. Germline V gene sequence: CDR1 SGHKS, CDR2 YYEKEE (reference sequence). The CDR3 totals 15 residues. CDR3 sequence (DNA): TGTGCCAGCAGCTCGTATGGACAGCTTTTCTACGAGCAGTACTTC. Protein sequence: CASSSYGQLFYEQYF.

The V and J genes are TRBV27 and TRBJ2-5; D perhaps matches TRBD2 (6 bases). Trimming took 10 bases from V and 3 from J, leaving 15 bases between them. Germline assignment: CDR1 MNHEY and CDR2 SMNVEV (reference sequence). The CDR3 loop spans 13 amino acids. The CDR3 coding sequence is TGTGCCACCGCTAGGGGACTTAAAGAGACCCAGTACTTC. Translated: CATARGLKETQYF.

The chain combines TRBV4-1 with TRBJ2-7; the D is unclear. The ends were cut back, 5 bases at V and 3 bases at J, with 20 bases in the middle. This CDR3 comprises 16 residues. The germline gives CDR1 MGHRA, CDR2 YSYEKL. This CDR3 is CASSYTYQTGIYEQYF. The CDR3 coding sequence is TGCGCCAGCAGCTATACATACCAGACGGGTATCTACGAGCAGTACTTC.

The chain recombines TRBV3-1 (or the pseudogene TRBV3-2) with TRBJ2-2, with D uncertain. Trimming cost V 4 bases and J 6 bases, with 12 bases left between them. This CDR3 region has 14 residues. Germline CDR1 and CDR2: LGHDT and YNNKEL (reference sequence). As DNA, the CDR3 is TGTGCCAGCAGCCTCCGAGGTAAACCCGGGGAGCTGTTTTTT. Translated, it gives CASSLRGKPGELFF.